This T cell receptor (beta chain) was documented in a study of early stage breast cancer tumors. Study overall: Most of the 16 invasive tumors were ER+, PR+ and HER2-.

The CDR3 contains 14 residues. CDR1 and CDR2 from the germline V gene are MGHRA and YSYEKL. The V end was cut by 0 bases, the J end by 5 bases, with 10 bases between. As regards this clone: Its antigen is still unknown.

The study's findings and limits: Tumor and normal breast were distinguished via blood comparison in about 85% of the 16 patients. Compared with adjacent normal breast tissue, tumors showed roughly 2.5-fold greater T cell density and higher clonality.

Some clones are missing from TCRdb's copy, which holds only in-frame ones; the method was immunoSEQ multiplex PCR. Here the sample spans under 35,000 clones, about four fifths being singletons. This TCR was sampled from a person in their fifties with breast cancer. The sample comprised blood. This chain links TRBV4-1 with TRBJ2-5; D not resolved. CDR3 DNA sequence: TGCGCCAGCAGCCAAGAGACCCCCATGGAGACCCAGTACTTC. Its translation: CASSQETPMETQYF.